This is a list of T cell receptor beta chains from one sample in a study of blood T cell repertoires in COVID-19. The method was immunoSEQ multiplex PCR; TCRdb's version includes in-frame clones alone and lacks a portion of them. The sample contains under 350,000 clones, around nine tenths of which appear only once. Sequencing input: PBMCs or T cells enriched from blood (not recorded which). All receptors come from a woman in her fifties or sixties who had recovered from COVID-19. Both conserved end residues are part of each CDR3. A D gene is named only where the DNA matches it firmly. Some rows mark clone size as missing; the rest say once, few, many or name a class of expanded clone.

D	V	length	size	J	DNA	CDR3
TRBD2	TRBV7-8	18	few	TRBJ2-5	TGTGCCAGCAGCTGGGGCGGGAGGGCCCTCACCGGGCAAGAGACCCAGTACTTC	CASSWGGRALTGQETQYF
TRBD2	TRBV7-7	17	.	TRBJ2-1	TGTGCTAGCAGCTCGCTGCAAGGACTAGCGGGAGCACATGAGCAGTTCTTC	CASSSLQGLAGAHEQFF
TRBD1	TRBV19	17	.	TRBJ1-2	TGTGCGACCAGTCCAAACTCCGGGACAGGGGGCACGCAGGGCTACACCTTC	CATSPNSGTGGTQGYTF
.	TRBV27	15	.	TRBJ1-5	TGTGCCAGCAGGATGTCCGGGAATAGCAATCAGCCCCAGCATTTT	CASRMSGNSNQPQHF
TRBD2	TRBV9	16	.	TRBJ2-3	TGTGCCAGCAGCGAGACTAGCGGGGGGGCACCAGATACGCAGTATTTT	CASSETSGGAPDTQYF
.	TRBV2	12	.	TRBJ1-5	TGTGCCAGCAGGGACCCAGCGGGGCCCCAGCATTTT	CASRDPAGPQHF
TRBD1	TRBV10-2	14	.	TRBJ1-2	TGCGCCAGCAGTCCGGGACAGATAGACTATGGCTACACCTTC	CASSPGQIDYGYTF
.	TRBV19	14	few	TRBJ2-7	TGTGCCAGTACTCTTTCAGGAGGCGCCTACGAGCAGTACTTC	CASTLSGGAYEQYF
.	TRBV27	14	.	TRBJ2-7	TGTGCCAGCAGCCTGAGGGGGGGTTCCTACGAGCAGTACTTC	CASSLRGGSYEQYF
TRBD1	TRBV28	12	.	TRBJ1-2	TGTGCCACGTCGACAGGGTTAAGTGGCTACACCTTC	CATSTGLSGYTF
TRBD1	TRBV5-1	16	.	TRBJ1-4	TGCGCCAGCAGCTTGGCGCCAGGGGGAGAAGATGAAAAACTGTTTTTT	CASSLAPGGEDEKLFF
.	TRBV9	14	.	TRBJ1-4	TGTGCCAGCAGCGTAGGGCCTAGTAATGAAAAACTGTTTTTT	CASSVGPSNEKLFF
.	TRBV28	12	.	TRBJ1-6	TGTGCCAGCAGTTTCAGTCGTTCACCCCTCCACTTT	CASSFSRSPLHF
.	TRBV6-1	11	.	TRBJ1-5	TGTGCCAGCAGTGACGGTCAGCCCCAGCATTTT	CASSDGQPQHF
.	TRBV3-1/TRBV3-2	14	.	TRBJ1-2	TGTGCCAGCAGCCAAGCAGGGGTCGCCTATGGCTACACCTTC	CASSQAGVAYGYTF
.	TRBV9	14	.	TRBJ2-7	TGTGCCAGCAGCGTAGGTAGTAACTCCTACGAGCAGTACTTC	CASSVGSNSYEQYF
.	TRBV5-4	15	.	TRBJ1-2	TGTGCCAGCAGCTTGTCAGGGGATCGCAACTATGGCTACACCTTC	CASSLSGDRNYGYTF
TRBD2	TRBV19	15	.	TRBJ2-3	TGTGCCAGTAGACGACTAGCGGGAGAGGTAGATACGCAGTATTTT	CASRRLAGEVDTQYF
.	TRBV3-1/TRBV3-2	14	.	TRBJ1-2	TGTGCCAGCAGCCAAGGGCAGGGGATAGAAGGCTACACCTTC	CASSQGQGIEGYTF
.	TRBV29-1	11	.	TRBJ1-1	TGCAGCGTTCTGGAGTTTGCGGAAGCTTTCTTT	CSVLEFAEAFF
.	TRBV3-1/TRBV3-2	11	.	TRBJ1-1	TGTGCCAGCAGCGAGTCCGATGAAGCTTTCTTT	CASSESDEAFF
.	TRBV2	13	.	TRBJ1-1	TGTGCCAGCACCAGAACAGCCGACACTGAAGCTTTCTTT	CASTRTADTEAFF